The text below deals with one T cell receptor (beta chain). This specimen belongs to a study of cytomegalovirus exposure and HLA in healthy donors. With 60 Vbeta and 13 Jbeta primers, the PCR was carried out. Generated by immunoSEQ multiplex PCR, the TCRdb table keeps only in-frame clones and is missing some. The sample yields 130,000 to 150,000 clones, roughly 65% seen once. V gave up 5 bases and J gave up 4 bases, with 13 bases separating them. The germline V gene encodes CDR1 KGHSH and CDR2 LQKENI. The CDR3 sequence is 14 residues long. The sequenced sample was PBMCs. This rearrangement joins TRBV18 to TRBJ2-3; D may be TRBD1 (6 bases). This receptor was obtained from a man aged 60 to 69 in good health and CMV-seronegative. CDR3: CASSTGTIADTQYF. The DNA of the CDR3 is TGTGCCAGCTCAACCGGGACAATCGCAGATACGCAGTATTTT.